This T cell receptor (beta chain) was profiled in a study of response to subunit inactivated influenza vaccine. Study outcomes and limitations: Every seasonal influenza vaccination brings in few new T cells, the authors suggested.

MiXCR was run by TCRdb on the RT-PCR reads, yielding one entry per CDR3 protein. The repertoire consists of about 780,000 distinct CDR3 sequences, with around a sixth occurring once and the leading ten covering approximately 11%. The V segment lost 0 bases and the J segment 7 bases; nucleotides outside the gene matches: 6. The CDR3 loop spans 14 amino acids. Looked up from germline, CDR1 is SQVTM and CDR2 is ANQGSEA. Many counts were recorded for this clonotype. The target antigen is unknown. The receptor was derived from a man in his fifties who received an inactivated influenza vaccine. This chain joins TRBV29-1 and TRBJ2-1, with 7 bases aligning to TRBD1. The sample was PBMCs from blood, taken 5 days after vaccination. CDR3 DNA sequence: TGCAGCGTTGAAGATCCGATACAGGGGAATGAGCAGTTCTTC. Protein: CSVEDPIQGNEQFF.